The entry below gives a single TCR beta chain sequence along with its context. Its specific antigen is unknown. The sample holds no much larger clone one base away, and base qualities are not on file. V sheds 5 bases and J sheds 13 bases, leaving 18 bases between their ends. The germline V gene supplies CDR1 MNHEY and CDR2 SVGAGI. The CDR3 has 13 amino acids, counting the end cysteine and phenylalanine. Just CDR3 DNA is preserved here, 39 bases in frame from base 1. The data stem from a study of blood T cell repertoires in COVID-19 (dated by TCRdb to between 2020 and 2021). In terms of the full investigation: Samples covering the acute and convalescent phases of COVID-19 were provided by collaborators in the United States, Italy and Spain. The material from the prospective study consisted of cDNA or gDNA derived from T cells, B-cell-depleted T cells, or PBMCs. The repertoires were made available in a free public database intended to serve as a resource for research on the immune response to SARS-CoV-2. The samples were drawn from two sources: the first 160 participants of the ongoing ImmuneRACE study, and 1,254 subjects contributed by 6 global collaborators. Where available, HLA class I and class II types were taken from metadata supplied by the sample provider and were not determined by assay-based typing. Sample metadata almost always included a de-identified subject ID, COVID-19 status, age in years and sex. The dataset comprised deeply sampled blood TCRbeta repertoires from subjects exposed to, actively infected with, or recovered from COVID-19. The full study reports these points: The amount of clinical and demographic metadata varied by source and participant and was provided uncurated.

The immunoSEQ Assay, a bias-controlled multiplex PCR, was used to amplify TCRbeta CDR3 regions from genomic DNA. In the authors' own workflow: Within the assay, amplification of reference gene primers was used to estimate how many nucleated cells each sample contained. To quantify the absolute abundance of each unique TCRbeta CDR3 rearrangement, sequence reads were collapsed and filtered. For each sample, productive Simpson clonality was calculated by taking the square root of Simpson's diversity index across productive rearrangements. Held by TCRdb, this immuneACCESS table contains in-frame sequences only and omits some clones. Under half of the omission traces to an unresolved V gene where checked; the cause of the rest is unknown. V and J calls and clone size come straight from that table; D and trimming were deduced from the DNA. For this sample the table gives some 200,000 clones, of which approximately 80% were detected only once. The ten largest account for 15% to 20% of the sample.

Whole blood was collected in K2EDTA tubes by collaborating institutions according to the institutions' own protocols. For TCRbeta analysis, collaborator samples were shipped as frozen whole blood, as isolated PBMCs, or as DNA extracted from either sample type. The specimen sequenced was peripheral blood. The chain is made from TRBV6-5 and TRBJ2-1; no D gene call is confident. The TCR was taken from a woman of 80 years or more with active or convalescent COVID-19. The base sequence is TGTGCCAGCAGTCCCCTTTCTACAGAATCTCAGTTCTTC. It is translated as CASSPLSTESQFF.